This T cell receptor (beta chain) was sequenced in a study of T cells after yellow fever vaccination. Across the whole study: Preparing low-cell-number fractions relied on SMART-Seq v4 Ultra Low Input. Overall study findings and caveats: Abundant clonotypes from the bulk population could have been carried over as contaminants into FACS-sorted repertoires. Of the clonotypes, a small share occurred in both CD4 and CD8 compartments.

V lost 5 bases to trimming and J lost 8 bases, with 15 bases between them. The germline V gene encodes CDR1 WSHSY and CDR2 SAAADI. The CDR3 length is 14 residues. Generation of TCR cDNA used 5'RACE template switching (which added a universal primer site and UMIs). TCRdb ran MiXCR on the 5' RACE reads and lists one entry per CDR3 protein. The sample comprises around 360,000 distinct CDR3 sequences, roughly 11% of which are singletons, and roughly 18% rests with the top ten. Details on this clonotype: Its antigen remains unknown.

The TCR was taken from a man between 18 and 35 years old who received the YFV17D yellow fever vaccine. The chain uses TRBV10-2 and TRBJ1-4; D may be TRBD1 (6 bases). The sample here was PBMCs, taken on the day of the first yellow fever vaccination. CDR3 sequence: CASSPYRVREKLFF. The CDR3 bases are TGCGCCAGCAGTCCCTACAGGGTACGAGAAAAACTGTTTTTT.